The 25 T cell receptor beta chains below were found in one sample sequenced in a study of neurological immune-mediated disorders. TCRdb reanalysed the 5' RACE reads using MiXCR and keeps one entry per CDR3 protein. This sample has roughly 60,000 distinct CDR3 sequences, with roughly 3.5% found just once. Sample: PBMCs. These TCRs come from a woman between 45 and 65 years old with multiple sclerosis.

This clonotype was counted ten times or more. The chain recombines TRBV20-1 with TRBJ2-1; 7 nucleotides line up with TRBD1. The germline V gene encodes CDR1 DFQATT and CDR2 SNEGSKA (reference sequence). This CDR3 contains 12 residues. The V gene end was trimmed by 3 bases and the J gene end by 8 bases; junction bases not matched to a gene: 4. CDR3 sequence (DNA): TGCAGTGCTAGGACAGGGTCTTATGAGCAGTTCTTC. Translating gives CSARTGSYEQFF.

This clonotype has a count of ten or more. The chain couples TRBV5-1 to TRBJ1-6; D is possibly TRBD1 (5 bases). Germline V gives CDR1 SGHRS, CDR2 YFSETQ. The CDR3 runs 15 residues. With 5 bases removed from V and 7 bases from J, the gap between germline ends came to 16 bases. In nucleotides, the CDR3 is TGCGCCAGCAGTCGCGCTGGGGGGGTCAATTCACCCCTCCACTTT. Translating it yields CASSRAGGVNSPLHF.

The chain uses TRBV11-1 and TRBJ1-1; the match to TRBD1 covers 8 bases. Germline V gene lookup returns CDR1 SGHAT and CDR2 FQDESV (reference sequence). This CDR3 contains 15 residues. V lost 5 bases to trimming and J lost 1 base; unmatched junction nucleotides: 6. The CDR3 loop reads CASSSLTGANTEAFF. DNA for the CDR3: TGTGCCAGCAGCAGCCTGACAGGGGCGAACACTGAAGCTTTCTTT.

This clonotype was counted at least ten times. The V call is TRBV5-1, the J call TRBJ2-2, with D possibly being TRBD2 (5 bases). Between the trimmed V and J ends, which lost 4 bases and 7 bases, there was a span of 11 bases. The CDR3 has 13 residues. Per germline, CDR1 SGHRS and CDR2 YFSETQ. The CDR3 region is CASSVTRDGELFF. The CDR3 DNA reads TGCGCCAGCAGCGTAACTAGGGACGGGGAGCTGTTTTTT.

This clonotype was seen many times. The chain has TRBV20-1 and TRBJ2-5; 7 bases map to TRBD2. V was pared by 1 base and J by 5 bases, with 13 bases of the junction left unmatched. This CDR3 contains 16 residues. Germline-derived CDR1 and CDR2 are DFQATT and SNEGSKA (reference sequence). CDR3 DNA sequence: TGCAGTGCTAGAGTCAGTCCTAGCGGCATTCGGGAGACCCAGTACTTC. Protein: CSARVSPSGIRETQYF.

The V and J genes are TRBV6-2 or TRBV6-3 and TRBJ2-5; possible D gene TRBD2, 5 bases. The CDR3 has 14 residues. Deletions cut 2 bases from V and 1 base from J, with 8 bases between. Germline V lookup: CDR1 MNHEY, CDR2 SVGEGT. CDR3 nucleotides: TGTGCCAGCAGTTACGGAGGCTCCCAAGAGACCCAGTACTTC. The encoded protein is CASSYGGSQETQYF.

This clonotype was seen at least ten times. This sequence joins TRBV15 and TRBJ1-4, with 8 bases fitting TRBD1. This CDR3 is built from 16 residues. J lost 5 bases, V lost 3 bases, and 8 bases had no gene match. In germline, CDR1 is LNHNV, CDR2 YYDKDF (reference sequence). CDR3 DNA: TGTGCCACCAGCAGGAGAGGGACAGGAGGAAATGAAAAACTGTTTTTT. Translating it yields CATSRRGTGGNEKLFF.

The table lists this clonotype with many counts. Here the CDR3 DNA reads TGCGCCAGCAGCCAAGCTCAGGTCACCGGGGAGCTGTTTTTT. Translated: CASSQAQVTGELFF. This rearrangement joins TRBV4-3 to TRBJ2-2, with D unresolved. Germline-derived CDR1 and CDR2 are LGHNA and YSLEER. This CDR3 contains 14 residues. V was pared by 1 base and J by 4 bases, with 7 bases between.

This clonotype is categorized as medium-sized (0.01 to 0.1%). The chain is built from TRBV7-2 and TRBJ2-2; D not certain. CDR1 SGHTA and CDR2 FQGNSA come from the germline V gene. V lost 5 bases and J 6 bases, leaving 10 bases between the germline ends. The CDR3 has 13 residues. For the CDR3, the DNA is TGTGCCAGCAGCCTATCTCTTCCCGGGGAGCTGTTTTTT. Translation: CASSLSLPGELFF.

This clonotype was observed at least ten times. This sequence joins TRBV6-6 and TRBJ2-1; D unresolved. The CDR3 is 13 residues long. Trimming took off 6 bases at V and 6 bases at J, with 12 bases between the two ends. Germline CDR1 MNHNY, CDR2 SVGAGI (reference sequence). The CDR3 bases are TGTGCCAGCAGAACCGACAAGATCAATGAGCAGTTCTTC. Translating gives CASRTDKINEQFF.

This clonotype was detected many times. The CDR3: CSAADSGSNEQFF. Written as DNA, the CDR3 is TGCAGTGCTGCCGATAGCGGGAGCAATGAGCAGTTCTTC. This rearrangement joins TRBV20-1 to TRBJ2-1, with 9 bases that match TRBD2. CDR1 DFQATT and CDR2 SNEGSKA come from the germline V gene (reference sequence). This CDR3 contains 13 residues. V shed 5 bases and J 6 bases; nucleotides not matched to a gene: 5.

This clonotype was seen repeatedly, ten times or more. The chain combines TRBV7-3 with TRBJ2-5; 7 nucleotides align to TRBD2. The CDR3 spans 14 residues. Per the germline V gene, CDR1 is SGHTA and CDR2 is FQGTGA. V dropped 2 bases and J dropped 5; count of bases not matched to a gene: 5. The CDR3, as DNA: TGTGCCAGCAGCTTAGGGGGGGTCTGGGAGACCCAGTACTTC. Translation gives CASSLGGVWETQYF.

The chain joins TRBV10-3 to TRBJ1-5; a weak D match, TRBD1 (5 bases). The CDR3 totals 15 residues. Germline loops: CDR1 ENHRY, CDR2 SYGVKD. V was cut by 4 bases and J by 0 bases, with 10 bases left in between. CDR3 bases: TGTGCCATCAGTGCCCAGGGTGATAGCAATCAGCCCCAGCATTTT. This translates into CAISAQGDSNQPQHF.

This clonotype was recorded many times. The CDR3 DNA is TGCAGTGCTAGGGCGGGAATCCACAATGAGCAGTTCTTC. Protein product: CSARAGIHNEQFF. V is TRBV20-1 and J is TRBJ2-1, with D perhaps matching TRBD2 (6 bases). This CDR3 has 13 residues. With 3 bases removed from V and 5 bases from J, the gap between germline ends came to 11 bases. From germline, CDR1 is DFQATT and CDR2 SNEGSKA (reference sequence).

The rearrangement uses TRBV12-3 or TRBV12-4 and TRBJ2-1, with D perhaps TRBD1 or TRBD2 (5 bases each). The CDR3 sequence is 14 residues long. V was trimmed by 5 bases and J by 4 bases, leaving 12 bases between them. The CDR3 nucleotides read TGTGCCAGCAGTCACCGGGACGGTTACAATGAGCAGTTCTTC. Amino acid sequence: CASSHRDGYNEQFF.

This clonotype was seen at least ten times. The chain recombines TRBV4-3 with TRBJ2-7; weak D call: TRBD2 (5 bases). V shed 3 bases and J shed 0 bases, with 12 bases lying between them. Germline V lookup: CDR1 LGHNA, CDR2 YSLEER. CDR3 length equals 15 residues. The CDR3 spells CASSQIPGSSYEQYF. CDR3 in DNA: TGCGCCAGCAGCCAGATTCCGGGGTCCTCCTACGAGCAGTACTTC.

This clonotype was observed a handful of times. The genes are TRBV24-1 and TRBJ2-3; possibly TRBD1 or TRBD2 for D (5 bases each). Trimming stripped 2 bases from V and 4 bases from J, with 15 bases between. Germline V CDR1 and CDR2: KGHDR, SFDVKD. This CDR3 region has 16 residues. CDR3 amino acids: CATSDWDGGGPDTQYF. CDR3 in DNA: TGTGCCACCAGTGATTGGGACGGTGGCGGACCAGATACGCAGTATTTT.

This clonotype was detected many times. V gene TRBV20-1 combines with J gene TRBJ2-1, with a tentative D call TRBD2 (6 bases). The CDR3 is 15 amino acids. Germline loops: CDR1 DFQATT, CDR2 SNEGSKA (reference sequence). The V end was cut by 4 bases, the J end by 0 bases, with 13 bases between. Here the CDR3 reads CSAKERASSYNEQFF. The CDR3 DNA is TGCAGTGCTAAAGAGCGGGCGAGCTCCTACAATGAGCAGTTCTTC.

This clonotype has a count of ten or more. J is TRBJ1-1 and V is TRBV3-1, with unresolved D. Germline V lookup: CDR1 LGHDT, CDR2 YNNKEL (reference sequence). V dropped 2 bases and J dropped 1 base, with 2 bases sitting between them. CDR3 size: 12 residues. CDR3 sequence: CASSQRNTEAFF. The CDR3 DNA reads as TGTGCCAGCAGCCAACGGAACACTGAAGCTTTCTTT. The entire variable domain, with the rest obtained from reference TRBV3-1 and TRBJ1-1, is as follows: DTAVSQTPKYLVTQMGNDKSIKCEQNLGHDTMYWYKQDSKKFLKIMFSYNNKELIINETVPNRFSPKSPDKAHLNLHINSLELGDSAVYFCASSQRNTEAFFGQGTRLTVV.

This clonotype was picked up many times. The gene calls are TRBV27 and TRBJ1-3; unclear D gene. CDR1 and CDR2 (germline): MNHEY, SMNVEV (reference sequence). The CDR3 runs 15 residues. The germline V and J ends were trimmed by 5 bases and 2 bases, with 13 bases remaining between them. In DNA, the CDR3 is TGTGCCAGCAGTCTCTCAGTTACCCCTGGAAACACCATATATTTT. Amino acids: CASSLSVTPGNTIYF.

This clonotype appeared many times. The chain joins TRBV5-5 to TRBJ2-5; weak D call: TRBD1 (6 bases). CDR1 is SGHKS and CDR2 is YYEKEE in the germline V gene (reference sequence). Trimming took off 2 bases at V and 0 bases at J, with 8 bases between the two ends. The CDR3 is 14 residues long. CDR3 DNA sequence: TGTGCCAGCAGCTTTGCAGGGGACCAAGAGACCCAGTACTTC. Protein: CASSFAGDQETQYF.

This clonotype appeared many times. The J gene is TRBJ2-1, the V gene TRBV9; D possibly corresponds to TRBD2 (5 bases). The CDR3 loop spans 18 amino acids. Germline CDR1 and CDR2: SGDLS and YYNGEE. V was shortened by 4 bases and J by 2 bases, with 22 bases between the two germline ends. The CDR3 sequence is CASSNRLADSAAYNEQFF. The DNA for the CDR3 is TGTGCCAGCAGCAACCGGCTAGCAGACTCTGCCGCCTACAATGAGCAGTTCTTC. Full variable domain (outside the CDR3, taken from reference TRBV9 and TRBJ2-1): DSGVTQTPKHLITATGQRVTLRCSPRSGDLSVYWYQQSLDQGLQFLIQYYNGEERAKGNILERFSAQQFPDLHSELNLSSLELGDSALYFCASSNRLADSAAYNEQFFGPGTRLTVL.

Turning to this clonotype: A much more abundant neighbour one base away suggests this may be a read error. The chain is built from TRBV4-2 and TRBJ1-1, with TRBD1 matching 12 bases. Germline-derived CDR1 and CDR2 are LGHNA and YNFKEQ. The CDR3 loop spans 15 amino acids. In DNA, the CDR3 is TGTGCCAACAGCTCGCCGGGACAGGGGGCCACTGAAGCTTTCTTT. This gives the protein CANSSPGQGATEAFF.

This clonotype has a count of ten or more. The chain recombines TRBV12-3 or TRBV12-4 with TRBJ1-2; D uncertain. The V gene lost 2 bases and the J gene lost 8 bases, with 15 bases spanning the gap. The CDR3 runs to 14 residues. The CDR3 sequence: CASSLRVEGGGYTF. The CDR3 nucleotides read TGTGCCAGCAGTTTAAGGGTTGAGGGAGGGGGCTACACCTTC.

This clonotype was observed many times. The V gene is TRBV24-1, the J gene TRBJ1-5; D unresolved. Germline values: CDR1 KGHDR, CDR2 SFDVKD. The germline V and J ends were trimmed by 4 bases and 7 bases, with 7 bases remaining between them. CDR3 size: 12 residues. The DNA of the CDR3 is TGTGCCACCAGTGAGGCGGGCCAGCCCCAGCATTTT. Its protein product is CATSEAGQPQHF.